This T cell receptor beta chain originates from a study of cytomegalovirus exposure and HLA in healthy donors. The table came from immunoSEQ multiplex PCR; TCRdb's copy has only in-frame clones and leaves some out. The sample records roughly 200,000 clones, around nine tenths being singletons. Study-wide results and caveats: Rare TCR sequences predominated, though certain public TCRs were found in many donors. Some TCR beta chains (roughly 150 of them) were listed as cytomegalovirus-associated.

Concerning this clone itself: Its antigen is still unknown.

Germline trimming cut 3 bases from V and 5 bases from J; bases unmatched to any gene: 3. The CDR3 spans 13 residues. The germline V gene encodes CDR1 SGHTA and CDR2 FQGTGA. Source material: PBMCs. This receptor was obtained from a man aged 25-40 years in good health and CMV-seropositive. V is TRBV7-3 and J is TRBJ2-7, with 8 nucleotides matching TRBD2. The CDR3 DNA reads TGTGCCAGCAGCTTGGCGGGGGGAGACGAGCAGTACTTC. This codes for CASSLAGGDEQYF.